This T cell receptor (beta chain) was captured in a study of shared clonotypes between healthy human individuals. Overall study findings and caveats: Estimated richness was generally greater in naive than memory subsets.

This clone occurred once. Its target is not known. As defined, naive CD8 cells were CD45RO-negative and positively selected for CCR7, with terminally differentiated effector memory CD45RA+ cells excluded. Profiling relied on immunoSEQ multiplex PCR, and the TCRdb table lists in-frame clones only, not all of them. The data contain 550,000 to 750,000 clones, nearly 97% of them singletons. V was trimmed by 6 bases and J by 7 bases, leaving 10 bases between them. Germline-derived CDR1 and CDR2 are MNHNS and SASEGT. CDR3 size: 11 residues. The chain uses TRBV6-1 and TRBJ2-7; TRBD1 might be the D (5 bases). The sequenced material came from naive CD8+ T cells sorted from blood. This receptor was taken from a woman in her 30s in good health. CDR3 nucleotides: TGTGCCAGCAGGGACGACAGAGAGCAGTACTTC. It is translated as CASRDDREQYF.